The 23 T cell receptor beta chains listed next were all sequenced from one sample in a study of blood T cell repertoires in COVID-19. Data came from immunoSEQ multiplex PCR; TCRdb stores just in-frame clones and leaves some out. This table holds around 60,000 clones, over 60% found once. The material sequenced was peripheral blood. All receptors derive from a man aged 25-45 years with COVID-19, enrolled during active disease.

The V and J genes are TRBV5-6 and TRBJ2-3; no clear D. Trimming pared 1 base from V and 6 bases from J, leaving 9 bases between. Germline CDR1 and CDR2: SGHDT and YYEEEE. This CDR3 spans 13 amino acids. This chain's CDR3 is CASSLPPSDTQYF. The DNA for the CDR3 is TGTGCCAGCAGCTTGCCCCCGTCTGATACGCAGTATTTT. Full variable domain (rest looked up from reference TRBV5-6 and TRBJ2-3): DAGVTQSPTHLIKTRGQQVTLRCSPKSGHDTVSWYQQALGQGPQFIFQYYEEEERQRGNFPDRFSGHQFPNYSSELNVNALLLGDSALYLCASSLPPSDTQYFGPGTRLTVL.

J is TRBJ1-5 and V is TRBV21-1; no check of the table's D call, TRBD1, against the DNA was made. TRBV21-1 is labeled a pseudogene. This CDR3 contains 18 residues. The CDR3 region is CASRSIPRGDRGDQPQHF. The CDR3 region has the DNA TGTGCCAGCAGATCTATCCCGAGGGGGGACAGGGGGGACCAGCCCCAGCATTTT.

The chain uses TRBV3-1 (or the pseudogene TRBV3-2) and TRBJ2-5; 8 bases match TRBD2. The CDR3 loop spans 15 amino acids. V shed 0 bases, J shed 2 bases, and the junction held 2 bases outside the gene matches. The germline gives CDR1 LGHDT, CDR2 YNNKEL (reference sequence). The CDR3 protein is CASSQDSGGQETQYF. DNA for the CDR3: TGTGCCAGCAGCCAAGACAGCGGGGGTCAAGAGACCCAGTACTTC.

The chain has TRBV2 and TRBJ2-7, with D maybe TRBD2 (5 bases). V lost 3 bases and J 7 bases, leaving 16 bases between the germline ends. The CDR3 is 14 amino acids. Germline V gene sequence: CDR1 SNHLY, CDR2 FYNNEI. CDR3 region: CASSEDSIAREQYF. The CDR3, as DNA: TGTGCCAGCAGTGAGGACTCTATTGCGAGGGAGCAGTACTTC.

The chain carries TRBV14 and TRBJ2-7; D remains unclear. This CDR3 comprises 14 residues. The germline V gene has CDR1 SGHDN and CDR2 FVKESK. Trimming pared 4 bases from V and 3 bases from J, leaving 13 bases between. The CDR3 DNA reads TGTGCCAGCAGCCCCCTGTTGAGAAACTACGAGCAGTACTTC. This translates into CASSPLLRNYEQYF.

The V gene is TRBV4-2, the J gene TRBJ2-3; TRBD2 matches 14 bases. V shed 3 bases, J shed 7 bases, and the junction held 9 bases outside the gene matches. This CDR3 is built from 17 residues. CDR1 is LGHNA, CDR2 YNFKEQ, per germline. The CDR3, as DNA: TGTGCCAGCAGCCAGTCAAGGACTAGCGGGAGGTCATATACGCAGTATTTT. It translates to CASSQSRTSGRSYTQYF.

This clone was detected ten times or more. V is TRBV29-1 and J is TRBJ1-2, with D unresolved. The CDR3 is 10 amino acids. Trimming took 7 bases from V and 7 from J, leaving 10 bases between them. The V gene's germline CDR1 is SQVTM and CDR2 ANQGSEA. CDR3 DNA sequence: TGCAGCGCTTATATAATTGGCTACACCTTC. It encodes CSAYIIGYTF.

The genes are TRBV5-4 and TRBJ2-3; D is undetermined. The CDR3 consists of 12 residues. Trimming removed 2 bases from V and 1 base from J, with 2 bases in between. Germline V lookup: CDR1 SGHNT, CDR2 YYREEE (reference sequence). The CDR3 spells CASSFGTDTQYF. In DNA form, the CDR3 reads TGTGCCAGCAGCTTCGGCACAGATACGCAGTATTTT.

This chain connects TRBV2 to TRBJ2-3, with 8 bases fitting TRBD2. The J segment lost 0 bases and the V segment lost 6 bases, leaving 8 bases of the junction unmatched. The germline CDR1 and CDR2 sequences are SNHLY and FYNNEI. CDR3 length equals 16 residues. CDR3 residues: CASSGGGLTSTDTQYF. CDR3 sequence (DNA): TGTGCCAGCAGCGGGGGGGGACTTACTAGCACAGATACGCAGTATTTT.

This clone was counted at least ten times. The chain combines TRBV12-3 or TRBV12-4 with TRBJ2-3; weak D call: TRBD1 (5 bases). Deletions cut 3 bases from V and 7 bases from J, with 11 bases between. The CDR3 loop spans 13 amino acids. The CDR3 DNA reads TGTGCCAGCAGTTTTGCAGGGAAGAATACGCAGTATTTT. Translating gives CASSFAGKNTQYF.

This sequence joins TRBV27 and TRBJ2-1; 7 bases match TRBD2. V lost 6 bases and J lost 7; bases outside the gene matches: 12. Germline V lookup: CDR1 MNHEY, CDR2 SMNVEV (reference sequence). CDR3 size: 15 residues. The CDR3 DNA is TGTGCCAGCAGCCCGGGGCGGGAGTCCAAAAATGAGCAGTTCTTC. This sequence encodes CASSPGRESKNEQFF.

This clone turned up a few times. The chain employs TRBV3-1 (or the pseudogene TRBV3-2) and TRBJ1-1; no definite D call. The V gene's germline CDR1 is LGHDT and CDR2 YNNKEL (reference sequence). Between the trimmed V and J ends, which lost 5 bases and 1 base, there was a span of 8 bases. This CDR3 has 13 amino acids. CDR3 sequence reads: CASSINRNTEAFF. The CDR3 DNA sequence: TGTGCCAGCAGCATAAACAGGAACACTGAAGCTTTCTTT.

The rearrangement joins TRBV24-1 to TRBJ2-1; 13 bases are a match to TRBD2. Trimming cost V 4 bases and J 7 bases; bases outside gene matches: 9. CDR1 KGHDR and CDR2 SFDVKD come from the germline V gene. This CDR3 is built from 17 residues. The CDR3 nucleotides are TGTGCCACCAGTGACCAACAACTAGCGGGGGGGAGGAATGAGCAGTTCTTC. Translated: CATSDQQLAGGRNEQFF.

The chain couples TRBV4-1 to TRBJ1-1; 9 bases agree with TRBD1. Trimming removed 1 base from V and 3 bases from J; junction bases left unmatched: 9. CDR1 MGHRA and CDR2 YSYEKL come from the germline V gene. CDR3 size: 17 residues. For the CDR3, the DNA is TGCGCCAGCAGCCAAGGTATCCTGGACAGGGGTTACACTGAAGCTTTCTTT. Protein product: CASSQGILDRGYTEAFF.

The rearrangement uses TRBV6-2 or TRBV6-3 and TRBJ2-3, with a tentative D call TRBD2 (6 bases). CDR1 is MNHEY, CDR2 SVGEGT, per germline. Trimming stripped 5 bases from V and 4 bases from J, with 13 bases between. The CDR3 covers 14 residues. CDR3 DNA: TGTGCCAGCAGTGGGGGGACTTCCTCAGATACGCAGTATTTT. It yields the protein CASSGGTSSDTQYF.

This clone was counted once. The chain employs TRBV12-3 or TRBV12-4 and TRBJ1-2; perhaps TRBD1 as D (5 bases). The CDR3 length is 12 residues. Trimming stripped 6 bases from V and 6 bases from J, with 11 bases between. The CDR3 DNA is TGTGCCAGCAGCTTAAACAGGCATGGCTACACCTTC. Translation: CASSLNRHGYTF.

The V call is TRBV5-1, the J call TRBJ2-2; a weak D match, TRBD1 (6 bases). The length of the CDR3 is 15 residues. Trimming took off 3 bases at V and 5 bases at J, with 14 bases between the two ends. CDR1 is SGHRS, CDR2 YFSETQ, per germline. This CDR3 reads CASSSGYRETGELFF. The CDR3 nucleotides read TGCGCCAGCAGCTCTGGATACAGGGAGACCGGGGAGCTGTTTTTT.

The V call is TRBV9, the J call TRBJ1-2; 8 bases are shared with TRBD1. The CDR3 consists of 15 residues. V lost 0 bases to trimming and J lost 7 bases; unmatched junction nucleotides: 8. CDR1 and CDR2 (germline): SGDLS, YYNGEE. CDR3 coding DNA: TGTGCCAGCAGCGTAGCAGGGCAGGGGGCTGGTGGCTACACCTTC. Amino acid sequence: CASSVAGQGAGGYTF.

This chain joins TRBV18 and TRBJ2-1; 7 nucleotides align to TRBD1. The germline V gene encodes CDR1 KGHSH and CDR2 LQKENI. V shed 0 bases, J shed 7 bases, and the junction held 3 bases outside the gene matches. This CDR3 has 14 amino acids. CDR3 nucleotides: TGTGCCAGCTCACCACCCGACAGGGAGAATGAGCAGTTCTTC. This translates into CASSPPDRENEQFF.

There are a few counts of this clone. CDR3 amino acids: CASSLGGHLNEKLFF. CDR3 in DNA: TGTGCCAGCAGCTTAGGAGGCCACCTGAATGAAAAACTGTTTTTT. The rearrangement uses TRBV7-9 and TRBJ1-4; D unclear. V lost 1 base and J 5 bases, leaving 11 bases between the germline ends. Germline values: CDR1 SEHNR, CDR2 FQNEAQ (reference sequence). This CDR3 has 15 amino acids. Full variable domain (rest looked up from reference TRBV7-9 and TRBJ1-4): DTGVSQNPRHKITKRGQNVTFRCDPISEHNRLYWYRQTLGQGPEFLTYFQNEAQLEKSRLLSDRFSAERPKGSFSTLEIQRTEQGDSAMYLCASSLGGHLNEKLFFGSGTQLSVL.

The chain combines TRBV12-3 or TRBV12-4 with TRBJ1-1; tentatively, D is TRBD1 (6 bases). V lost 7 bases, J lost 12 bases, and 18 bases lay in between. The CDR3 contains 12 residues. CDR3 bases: TGTGCCAGCAACCAGGGTAGTGGGACATCTTTCTTT. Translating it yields CASNQGSGTSFF.

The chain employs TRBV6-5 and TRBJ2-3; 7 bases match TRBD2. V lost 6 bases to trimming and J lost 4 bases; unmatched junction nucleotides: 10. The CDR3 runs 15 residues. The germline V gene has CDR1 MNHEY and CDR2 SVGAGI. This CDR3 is CASSARGSLADTQYF. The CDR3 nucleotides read TGTGCCAGCAGCGCGCGGGGGTCACTGGCAGATACGCAGTATTTT.

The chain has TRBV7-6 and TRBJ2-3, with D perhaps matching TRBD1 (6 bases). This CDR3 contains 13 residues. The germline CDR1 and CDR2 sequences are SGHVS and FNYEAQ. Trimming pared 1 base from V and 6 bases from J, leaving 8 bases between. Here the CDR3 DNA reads TGTGCCAGCAGCTTAGGCCAGGGGGATACGCAGTATTTT. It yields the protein CASSLGQGDTQYF.